The 17 T cell receptor beta chains given below trace back to one sample, sequenced in a study of PD-1 blockade in classical Hodgkin lymphoma (dated by TCRdb to the early 2020s). The time point label for this specimen denotes: cycle 1 day 1 (C1D1), immediately before nivolumab initiation. Every trial patient had relapsed after autologous stem cell transplantation, and cohorts A, B and C differed in prior brentuximab vedotin exposure. Using a Miltenyi CD8+ T cell isolation kit, CD8+ T cells were purified from thawed PBMCs through magnetic negative selection. Libraries were constructed by the immunoSEQ multiplex PCR assay. Not all clones reach the TCRdb copy of this immuneACCESS table, which keeps in-frame sequences only. Checked studies attribute under half of the gap to unresolved V genes and leave the rest unexplained. Within this sample are some 2,000 clones, with just over 70% of them counted one time only. The ten top clones hold almost 35% of the sample.

The sample was CD8+ T cells from blood, taken at baseline. Source of these receptors: a human donor with classical Hodgkin lymphoma.

This chain connects TRBV7-6 to TRBJ2-3; D remains unclear. CDR1 and CDR2 from the germline V gene are SGHVS and FNYEAQ. Trimming cost V 3 bases and J 3 bases, with 19 bases left between them. CDR3 size: 17 residues. The CDR3 DNA reads TGTGCCAGCAGCTTCCCAGCCTCGGGCGCTGCTACAGATACGCAGTATTTT. Its protein is CASSFPASGAATDTQYF. The variable domain in full, completed from reference TRBV7-6 and TRBJ2-3, reads GAGVSQSPRYKVTKRGQDVALRCDPISGHVSLYWYRQALGQGPEFLTYFNYEAQQDKSGLPNDRFSAERPEGSISTLTIQRTEQRDSAMYRCASSFPASGAATDTQYFGPGTRLTVL.

V and J are TRBV10-2 and TRBJ2-2, with TRBD1 as a possible D gene (6 bases). This CDR3 comprises 15 residues. Germline lookup yields CDR1 WSHSY and CDR2 SAAADI. V dropped 2 bases and J dropped 0 bases, with 7 bases sitting between them. The CDR3 loop is CASSEGTTNTGELFF. CDR3 sequence (DNA): TGCGCCAGCAGTGAGGGGACAACGAACACCGGGGAGCTGTTTTTT.

The V and J genes are TRBV14 and TRBJ1-5; the D gene is possibly TRBD1 (6 bases). Germline lookup yields CDR1 SGHDN and CDR2 FVKESK. This CDR3 is built from 16 residues. Trimming pared 0 bases from V and 1 base from J, leaving 10 bases between. The CDR3 sequence: CASSQDGRGSNQPQHF. Here the CDR3 DNA reads TGTGCCAGCAGCCAAGATGGGAGGGGGAGCAATCAGCCCCAGCATTTT. Based on the CDR3 plus reference TRBV14 and TRBJ1-5, the full variable domain is EAGVTQFPSHSVIEKGQTVTLRCDPISGHDNLYWYRRVMGKEIKFLLHFVKESKQDESGMPNNRFLAERTGGTYSTLKVQPAELEDSGVYFCASSQDGRGSNQPQHFGDGTRLSIL.

The J gene is TRBJ2-7, the V gene TRBV7-9, with 11 bases aligning to TRBD2. The V and J ends lost 5 bases and 0 bases, in that order; junction bases with no gene match: 6. The CDR3 runs to 16 residues. Germline CDR1 and CDR2: SEHNR and FQNEAQ (reference sequence). The CDR3, as DNA: TGTGCCAGCAGCCACCCACTAGCGGGGGCCTCCTACGAGCAGTACTTC. Amino acid sequence: CASSHPLAGASYEQYF.

By its share, this clone is medium-sized (0.01 to 0.1%). The chain uses TRBV13 and TRBJ1-5, with 7 bases fitting TRBD1. Germline V lookup: CDR1 PRHDT, CDR2 FYEKMQ (reference sequence). This CDR3 has 14 residues. Germline trimming cut 4 bases from V and 3 bases from J; bases unmatched to any gene: 3. This CDR3 reads CASSSQGLNQPQHF. CDR3 DNA: TGTGCCAGCAGCTCACAGGGGCTCAATCAGCCCCAGCATTTT.

This rearrangement joins TRBV7-9 to TRBJ2-2; D perhaps matches TRBD1 (6 bases). Germline V lookup: CDR1 SEHNR, CDR2 FQNEAQ (reference sequence). V was trimmed by 2 bases and J by 1 base, leaving 14 bases between them. The CDR3 consists of 17 residues. CDR3 residues: CASSLPTGWGNTGELFF. In DNA, the CDR3 is TGTGCCAGCAGCTTACCCACAGGGTGGGGGAACACCGGGGAGCTGTTTTTT. The full variable domain, with the rest looked up from reference TRBV7-9 and TRBJ2-2, is DTGVSQNPRHKITKRGQNVTFRCDPISEHNRLYWYRQTLGQGPEFLTYFQNEAQLEKSRLLSDRFSAERPKGSFSTLEIQRTEQGDSAMYLCASSLPTGWGNTGELFFGEGSRLTVL.

J is TRBJ1-5 and V is TRBV9, with 9 bases lining up with TRBD1. The CDR3 is 14 residues long. Looked up from germline, CDR1 is SGDLS and CDR2 is YYNGEE. With V trimmed by 3 bases and J by 5 bases, 3 bases remained unmatched. CDR3 nucleotides: TGTGCCAGCAGCGGGACAGGGGTATATCAGCCCCAGCATTTT. It codes for CASSGTGVYQPQHF. Filled out from reference TRBV9 and TRBJ1-5, the complete variable domain reads DSGVTQTPKHLITATGQRVTLRCSPRSGDLSVYWYQQSLDQGLQFLIQYYNGEERAKGNILERFSAQQFPDLHSELNLSSLELGDSALYFCASSGTGVYQPQHFGDGTRLSIL.

This chain links TRBV9 with TRBJ2-5; no clear D gene. The last part of the DNA fits TRBJ2-7 better; the J call may be wrong. The CDR3 contains 14 residues. Germline V lookup: CDR1 SGDLS, CDR2 YYNGEE. This CDR3 is CASTPYEVPYEQYF. The CDR3 region has the DNA TGTGCCAGCACCCCGTACGAGGTACCCTACGAGCAGTACTTC.

The genes are TRBV10-1 and TRBJ1-4; 10 nucleotides match TRBD1. This CDR3 has 17 residues. In germline, CDR1 is WNHNN, CDR2 SYGVQD (reference sequence). Trimming cost V 2 bases and J 10 bases; bases outside gene matches: 13. CDR3 sequence: CASSEPGQGLGSGKLFF. The DNA of the CDR3 is TGCGCCAGCAGTGAGCCGGGACAGGGGTTAGGGAGCGGAAAACTGTTTTTT.

The V gene is TRBV9, the J gene TRBJ2-3, with TRBD2 as a possible D gene (6 bases). Germline-derived CDR1 and CDR2 are SGDLS and YYNGEE. Trimming cost V 0 bases and J 6 bases, with 14 bases left between them. The CDR3 consists of 15 residues. CDR3 protein: CASSVAGTRADTQYF. The DNA for the CDR3 is TGTGCCAGCAGCGTAGCGGGGACTCGGGCGGATACGCAGTATTTT.

The V gene is TRBV27, the J gene TRBJ1-5; the D is unclear. CDR3 length: 13 amino acids. V was trimmed by 1 base and J by 4 bases, leaving 5 bases between them. Germline lookup yields CDR1 MNHEY and CDR2 SMNVEV (reference sequence). DNA of the CDR3: TGTGCCAGCAGTTTATGGAGTAATCAGCCCCAGCATTTT. It encodes CASSLWSNQPQHF.

The table lists this clone with a few counts. The chain is built from TRBV9 and TRBJ1-1; TRBD1 matches at 12 bases. Looked up from germline, CDR1 is SGDLS and CDR2 is YYNGEE. CDR3 length equals 16 residues. Trimming took 4 bases from V and 3 from J; bases not matched to a gene: 7. The CDR3 reads CASSLTGDRGHTEAFF. CDR3 bases: TGTGCCAGCAGCTTAACAGGGGACAGGGGGCACACTGAAGCTTTCTTT. Looking up the rest from reference TRBV9 and TRBJ1-1 gives the full variable domain: DSGVTQTPKHLITATGQRVTLRCSPRSGDLSVYWYQQSLDQGLQFLIQYYNGEERAKGNILERFSAQQFPDLHSELNLSSLELGDSALYFCASSLTGDRGHTEAFFGQGTRLTVV.

V gene TRBV7-8 combines with J gene TRBJ1-4; a weak D match, TRBD1 (6 bases). The germline CDR1 and CDR2 sequences are SGHVS and FQNEAQ. The CDR3 runs to 15 residues. The ends were cut back, 7 bases at V and 0 bases at J, with 12 bases in the middle. CDR3 DNA sequence: TGTGCCAGCACCCTACAGGGTGCAACTAATGAAAAACTGTTTTTT. Protein sequence: CASTLQGATNEKLFF.

In this sample, this clone turned up a few times. The chain uses TRBV7-2 and TRBJ1-5; D remains ambiguous. From germline, CDR1 is SGHTA and CDR2 FQGNSA. The CDR3 sequence is 14 residues long. Trimming left V 0 bases short and J 3 bases short, with 6 bases between. The CDR3 coding sequence is TGTGCCAGCAGCTTAGCAGGTTTCAATCAGCCCCAGCATTTT. It translates to CASSLAGFNQPQHF.

This clone has a single count. This chain links TRBV7-9 with TRBJ2-3; D gene uncertain. This CDR3 comprises 14 residues. Germline V lookup: CDR1 SEHNR, CDR2 FQNEAQ (reference sequence). The V end was cut by 1 base, the J end by 1 base, with 6 bases between. The CDR3 loop reads CASSLDARTDTQYF. The DNA of the CDR3 is TGTGCCAGCAGCTTAGACGCCCGCACAGATACGCAGTATTTT.

This chain uses TRBV6-5 with TRBJ2-3; D call uncertain. The germline V gene encodes CDR1 MNHEY and CDR2 SVGAGI. Trimming took 0 bases from V and 2 from J, leaving 6 bases between them. The CDR3 is 14 amino acids. The CDR3 reads CASSYSMPTDTQYF. The DNA of the CDR3 is TGTGCCAGCAGTTACTCGATGCCCACAGATACGCAGTATTTT.

The chain joins TRBV6-5 to TRBJ2-7; D remains ambiguous. Trimming shortened V by 0 bases and J by 0 bases, and 6 bases separated the two germline ends. Germline assignment: CDR1 MNHEY and CDR2 SVGAGI. The CDR3 spans 14 residues. The CDR3 nucleotides read TGTGCCAGCAGTTACTCGGCTGGCTCCTACGAGCAGTACTTC. Protein: CASSYSAGSYEQYF.